This entry lists 14 T cell receptor beta chains sequenced from one sample in a study of response to subunit inactivated influenza vaccine. Each CDR3 protein is one row after TCRdb ran MiXCR on the RT-PCR reads. The data show about 650,000 distinct CDR3 sequences, about 15% seen once. The sample consisted of PBMCs from blood, taken 14 to 15 days before vaccination. The source of these receptors is a middle-aged man who received an inactivated influenza vaccine.

This clonotype was seen a handful of times. The rearrangement links TRBV12-3 or TRBV12-4 to TRBJ1-1; D is unclear. The CDR3 runs 14 residues. V dropped 0 bases and J dropped 4 bases, with 9 bases sitting between them. In DNA form, the CDR3 reads TGTGCCAGCAGTTTAGCTTCAGTGGGCACTGAAGCTTTCTTT. This encodes CASSLASVGTEAFF.

This clonotype was seen many times. The V call is TRBV5-1, the J call TRBJ2-7; 12 bases agree with TRBD1. Germline V gene lookup returns CDR1 SGHRS and CDR2 YFSETQ. Trimming took 4 bases from V and 5 from J; bases not matched to a gene: 4. The CDR3 is 14 residues long. In DNA form, the CDR3 reads TGCGCCAGCAGCCTGGGACAGGGGGCTAACGAGCAGTACTTC. This codes for CASSLGQGANEQYF. The entire variable domain, with the rest obtained from reference TRBV5-1 and TRBJ2-7, is as follows: KAGVTQTPRYLIKTRGQQVTLSCSPISGHRSVSWYQQTPGQGLQFLFEYFSETQRNKGNFPGRFSGRQFSNSRSEMNVSTLELGDSALYLCASSLGQGANEQYFGPGTRLTVT.

This clonotype was counted at least ten times. This chain joins TRBV29-1 and TRBJ2-1; 9 nucleotides align to TRBD2. V lost 2 bases to trimming and J lost 7 bases; unmatched junction nucleotides: 6. The CDR3 runs to 14 residues. CDR1 and CDR2 from the germline V gene are SQVTM and ANQGSEA. The CDR3 region is CSVERREGLNEQFF. For the CDR3, the DNA is TGCAGCGTTGAAAGGCGGGAGGGCCTTAATGAGCAGTTCTTC.

This clonotype has just a few counts. Written as DNA, the CDR3 is TGCAGTGCTAGAGATCTCTTAATCTCGAGTTGGGAGCAGTACTTC. Its translation: CSARDLLISSWEQYF. The V call is TRBV20-1, the J call TRBJ2-7; D is uncertain. The CDR3 length is 15 residues. Germline V gene lookup returns CDR1 DFQATT and CDR2 SNEGSKA (reference sequence). The germline V and J ends were trimmed by 0 bases and 7 bases, with 19 bases remaining between them.

Comment on this clonotype: Just one base apart from a much larger clone, this may be a read error. V gene TRBV5-5 combines with J gene TRBJ2-7; perhaps D is TRBD1 or TRBD2 (5 bases each). The CDR3 totals 12 residues. Trimming pared 5 bases from V and 6 bases from J, leaving 12 bases between. Germline lookup yields CDR1 SGHKS and CDR2 YYEKEE (reference sequence). The chain's CDR3 is CASRWDAGEQYV. Here the CDR3 DNA reads TGTGCCAGCAGATGGGACGCGGGCGAGCAGTACGTC.

This clonotype turned up a few times. The chain links TRBV18 to TRBJ2-7, with 8 nucleotides matching TRBD2. The CDR3 is 17 residues long. Per the germline V gene, CDR1 is KGHSH and CDR2 is LQKENI. Germline trimming cut 1 base from V and 1 base from J; bases unmatched to any gene: 9. In DNA, the CDR3 is TGTGCCAGCTCACCACTCCCGCAGCCTAGCGGGTCCTACGAGCAGTACTTC. Translated: CASSPLPQPSGSYEQYF.

This clonotype was seen a handful of times. The germline gene is not matched at one end of the junction; a read error may be the cause. The rearrangement joins TRBV7-2 to TRBJ2-1; D is possibly TRBD1 (7 bases). In germline, CDR1 is SGHTA, CDR2 FQGNSA. This CDR3 region has 16 residues. CDR3 bases: TGTGCCAGCAGATTAGGAGGCGCGGGACAGAGCAATGAGCAGTTCTTC. This gives the protein CASRLGGAGQSNEQFF.

J is TRBJ2-3 and V is TRBV14; TRBD2 matches at 9 bases. This CDR3 contains 14 residues. V dropped 4 bases and J dropped 9; count of bases not matched to a gene: 8. Germline lookup yields CDR1 SGHDN and CDR2 FVKESK. CDR3 sequence: CASSPRLADGTQYF. The CDR3 DNA reads TGTGCCAGCAGCCCTCGACTAGCGGATGGCACGCAGTATTTT.

The genes are TRBV5-1 and TRBJ2-1, with TRBD2 matching over 13 bases. Germline trimming cut 5 bases from V and 5 bases from J; bases unmatched to any gene: 4. The germline V gene has CDR1 SGHRS and CDR2 YFSETQ. This CDR3 comprises 15 residues. CDR3 region: CASRTSGRPDNEQFF. The CDR3 DNA reads TGCGCCAGCAGGACTAGCGGGAGGCCGGACAATGAGCAGTTCTTC.

This chain links TRBV10-3 with TRBJ2-1; TRBD2 might be the D (6 bases). CDR1 ENHRY and CDR2 SYGVKD come from the germline V gene. This CDR3 is built from 13 residues. V dropped 6 bases and J dropped 6 bases, with 12 bases sitting between them. The chain's CDR3 is CAIRGGAANEQFF. The CDR3 coding sequence is TGTGCCATCAGGGGCGGGGCCGCCAATGAGCAGTTCTTC.

The chain employs TRBV6-2 or TRBV6-3 and TRBJ2-2, with 8 positions matching TRBD2. The CDR3 runs 14 residues. Looked up from germline, CDR1 is MNHEY and CDR2 is SVGEGT. Trimming cost V 5 bases and J 3 bases; bases outside gene matches: 2. The CDR3 sequence: CASSRGLDTGELFF. CDR3 bases: TGTGCCAGCAGTAGGGGACTAGACACCGGGGAGCTGTTTTTT.

This clonotype was picked up a small number of times. The rearrangement links TRBV4-3 to TRBJ2-7; D possibly corresponds to TRBD1 (5 bases). Trimming shortened V by 1 base and J by 0 bases, and 7 bases separated the two germline ends. This CDR3 is 14 amino acids long. Germline loops: CDR1 LGHNA, CDR2 YSLEER. The CDR3 protein is CASSQAQGSYEQYF. The CDR3 coding sequence is TGCGCCAGCAGCCAAGCCCAGGGCTCCTACGAGCAGTACTTC.

This chain links TRBV7-9 with TRBJ1-4, with TRBD1 matching 9 bases. The V segment lost 4 bases and the J segment 0 bases; nucleotides outside the gene matches: 3. From germline, CDR1 is SEHNR and CDR2 FQNEAQ (reference sequence). The length of the CDR3 is 16 residues. CDR3 DNA sequence: TGTGCCAGCAGCTCACGACAGGGGGCAACTAATGAAAAACTGTTTTTT. Translating it yields CASSSRQGATNEKLFF.

The V call is TRBV11-2, the J call TRBJ2-1; 9 positions agree with TRBD2. The germline gives CDR1 SGHAT, CDR2 FQNNGV. V was pared by 1 base and J by 6 bases, with 16 bases of the junction left unmatched. The CDR3 is 19 amino acids. The CDR3 DNA follows: TGTGCCAGCAGCTTAGGAAATCGAGGGAGCCTAGCGGGACGCAATGAGCAGTTCTTC. This sequence encodes CASSLGNRGSLAGRNEQFF. The whole variable domain, remainder taken from reference TRBV11-2 and TRBJ2-1, is EAGVAQSPRYKIIEKRQSVAFWCNPISGHATLYWYQQILGQGPKLLIQFQNNGVVDDSQLPKDRFSAERLKGVDSTLKIQPAKLEDSAVYLCASSLGNRGSLAGRNEQFFGPGTRLTVL.